One T cell receptor beta chain is described in this entry. The antigen is unknown. These data originate in a study of CD8+CD57+ T cells in acquired aplastic anemia. The CDR3 contains 16 residues. The germline CDR1 and CDR2 sequences are LNHNV and YYDKDF (reference sequence). V gave up 3 bases and J gave up 5 bases, with 19 bases separating them. Study observations and caveats: Controls and patients did not differ significantly in CD8+ Simpson's diversity. Patients and controls shared twenty-nine CD8+ CDR3 sequences.

It was genomic DNA that served as the template for profiling TCR beta VDJ and CDR3. TCRdb re-called the reads with MiXCR, one entry per CDR3 protein. This table has around 170,000 distinct CDR3 sequences, 55% to 75% appearing once. The sequence was collected from a human donor in good health. The sequencing sample was made of sorted CD4+, CD8+, or CD8+CD57+ T cells (not recorded which) from PBMCs. The genes are TRBV15 and TRBJ2-5; either TRBD1 or TRBD2 may fit D (6 bases each). CDR3: CATSSAGTWGRETQYF. Here the CDR3 DNA reads TGTGCCACCAGCAGCGCTGGGACATGGGGGAGGGAGACCCAGTACTTC.